One sample yielded the 14 T cell receptor beta chains listed below, sequenced in a study of blood T cells in healthy people across ages. A second PCR, run for about 6 to 11 cycles, used a sample-barcoded 5' primer plus a J-beta primer mix. In TCRdb, the 5' RACE reads were re-called with MiXCR into one record per CDR3 protein. The repertoire holds roughly 680,000 distinct CDR3 sequences, with around 52% as singletons. Input material: blood. The receptor set was obtained from a woman at least 80 years old in good health.

The V gene is TRBV4-2, the J gene TRBJ2-3, with 8 bases lining up with TRBD2. Per the germline V gene, CDR1 is LGHNA and CDR2 is YNFKEQ. V lost 5 bases and J lost 3; bases outside the gene matches: 7. The CDR3 spans 15 residues. CDR3 amino acids: CASSSAGGGTDTQYF. DNA for the CDR3: TGTGCCAGCAGCTCTGCGGGGGGTGGTACAGATACGCAGTATTTT.

The V call is TRBV20-1, the J call TRBJ2-5, with D possibly matching TRBD1 (7 bases). V dropped 6 bases and J dropped 1 base, with 18 bases sitting between them. Germline loops: CDR1 DFQATT, CDR2 SNEGSKA (reference sequence). The CDR3 spans 15 residues. CDR3 DNA sequence: TGCAGTGCCAGTAACCAGGGGGGACCCCAAGAGACCCAGTACTTC. As protein: CSASNQGGPQETQYF.

This clonotype was seen many times. The rearrangement links TRBV5-4 to TRBJ2-7; TRBD1 matches 7 bases. J gave up 2 bases and V 2 bases, and 1 base lay outside the gene matches. Germline CDR1 reads SGHNT; CDR2 reads YYREEE (reference sequence). The length of the CDR3 is 13 residues. The CDR3, as DNA: TGTGCCAGCAGCTTACAGGGGACCTACGAGCAGTACTTC. It encodes CASSLQGTYEQYF.

The chain combines TRBV20-1 with TRBJ1-1, with D maybe TRBD1 (5 bases). With 6 bases removed from V and 6 bases from J, the gap between germline ends came to 11 bases. CDR3 length equals 11 residues. The V gene's germline CDR1 is DFQATT and CDR2 SNEGSKA (reference sequence). As DNA, the CDR3 is TGCAGTGCGATACCAGGGTCTGAAGCTTTCTTT. It specifies CSAIPGSEAFF.

The rearrangement uses TRBV20-1 and TRBJ2-7; tentative D call: TRBD1 (6 bases). CDR1 is DFQATT and CDR2 is SNEGSKA in the germline V gene (reference sequence). The germline V and J ends were trimmed by 1 base and 3 bases, with 16 bases remaining between them. This CDR3 contains 15 residues. CDR3 nucleotide sequence: TGCAGTGCTAGAGGGGCTCCAGGGGCCAGCTACGAGCAGTACTTC. Translation: CSARGAPGASYEQYF.

The chain uses TRBV2 and TRBJ2-7; the D is unclear. Germline V lookup: CDR1 SNHLY, CDR2 FYNNEI. The CDR3 consists of 11 residues. V was cut by 3 bases and J by 6 bases, with 6 bases left in between. CDR3 protein: CASSEEFEQYF. The CDR3 bases are TGTGCCAGCAGTGAGGAGTTCGAGCAGTACTTC.

This chain connects TRBV28 to TRBJ2-6, with D maybe TRBD1 (6 bases). The CDR3 is made up of 15 amino acids. Germline V gives CDR1 MDHEN, CDR2 SYDVKM. The V gene lost 4 bases and the J gene lost 4 bases, with 11 bases spanning the gap. The CDR3 protein is CASSSGQPGANVLTF. In DNA form, the CDR3 reads TGTGCCAGCAGTTCCGGACAGCCCGGGGCCAACGTCCTGACTTTC.

This clonotype was seen a single time. A much larger clone is a single base away; this may be a read error. The CDR3 reads CTSSPGTVRDNSPLHF. The CDR3 nucleotides read TGTACCAGCAGTCCCGGGACAGTCAGGGATAATTCACCCCTCCACTTT. The genes are TRBV7-3 and TRBJ1-6; 7 nucleotides match TRBD1. The CDR3 consists of 16 residues. Germline-derived CDR1 and CDR2 are SGHTA and FQGTGA.

Written as DNA, the CDR3 is TGCAGTGCTAGAGGGCGGGTACTACCTCGAGGGGTTTACAATGAGCAGTTCTTC. This gives the protein CSARGRVLPRGVYNEQFF. V is TRBV20-1 and J is TRBJ2-1; D might be TRBD1 or TRBD2, each matching 5 bases. CDR1 is DFQATT, CDR2 SNEGSKA, per germline (reference sequence). V gave up 1 base and J gave up 4 bases, with 23 bases separating them. CDR3 length: 18 residues.

The rearrangement joins TRBV29-1 to TRBJ1-2; 8 nucleotides line up with TRBD1. CDR3 length equals 13 residues. Germline values: CDR1 SQVTM, CDR2 ANQGSEA. Germline trimming cut 7 bases from V and 2 bases from J; bases unmatched to any gene: 6. The CDR3 spells CSAGQGLNYGYTF. CDR3 in DNA: TGCAGCGCTGGACAGGGTTTGAACTATGGCTACACCTTC.

This chain joins TRBV28 and TRBJ1-1; perhaps TRBD1 as D (5 bases). The germline V and J ends were trimmed by 5 bases and 3 bases, with 19 bases remaining between them. The CDR3 covers 16 residues. Germline assignment: CDR1 MDHEN and CDR2 SYDVKM. CDR3 in amino acids: CASSPLGGQGDTEAFF. In DNA form, the CDR3 reads TGTGCCAGCAGTCCCCTCGGAGGACAAGGGGACACTGAAGCTTTCTTT. The variable domain in full, completed from reference TRBV28 and TRBJ1-1, reads DVKVTQSSRYLVKRTGEKVFLECVQDMDHENMFWYRQDPGLGLRLIYFSYDVKMKEKGDIPEGYSVSREKKERFSLILESASTNQTSMYLCASSPLGGQGDTEAFFGQGTRLTVV.

The chain uses TRBV29-1 and TRBJ2-3; a weak D match, TRBD2 (6 bases). The CDR3 runs to 13 residues. Trimming took off 3 bases at V and 10 bases at J, with 17 bases between the two ends. Germline loops: CDR1 SQVTM, CDR2 ANQGSEA. The CDR3 loop is CSVEGTARFAQYF. DNA for the CDR3: TGCAGCGTTGAGGGGACTGCCCGCTTCGCGCAGTATTTT.

This clonotype was counted between two and nine times. Mismatch with germline at one junction end may stem from a read error. The chain is built from TRBV5-1 and TRBJ2-2, with a tentative D call TRBD1 (6 bases). This CDR3 contains 16 residues. Germline values: CDR1 SGHRS, CDR2 YFSETQ. CDR3 protein: CASTSGQNTNTGELFF. For the CDR3, the DNA is TGCGCCAGCACCTCCGGACAGAACACGAACACCGGGGAGTTGTTTTTT. Full variable domain (missing parts from reference TRBV5-1 and TRBJ2-2): KAGVTQTPRYLIKTRGQQVTLSCSPISGHRSVSWYQQTPGQGLQFLFEYFSETQRNKGNFPGRFSGRQFSNSRSEMNVSTLELGDSALYLCASTSGQNTNTGELFFGEGSRLTVL.

With respect to this clonotype: A read error is possible here, since a much larger clone lies one base away. The chain is built from TRBV5-6 and TRBJ2-5; D remains ambiguous. The CDR3 consists of 13 residues. Trimming left V 6 bases short and J 11 bases short, with 20 bases between. Germline V lookup: CDR1 SGHDT, CDR2 YYEEEE. The CDR3 bases are TGTGCCAGCACTCTGGCACCCGCAAATGAGCAGTACTTC. Encoded protein: CASTLAPANEQYF.